Below are 6 T cell receptor beta chains sequenced from a single sample in a study of T cells in localized non-small cell lung cancer. Only in-frame clones appear in the TCRdb table, and some are missing; sequencing was by immunoSEQ multiplex PCR. The table includes around 36,000 clones, 81% detected once. This specimen was peripheral blood mononuclear cells, taken before any cancer treatment. The receptor source for this set is a male donor older than 55 with stage II lung adenocarcinoma.

The genes are TRBV4-2 and TRBJ1-2; 11 nucleotides match TRBD1. Germline V lookup: CDR1 LGHNA, CDR2 YNFKEQ. The junction had 4 bases not matched to a gene; V was cut back by 4 bases and J by 3 bases. This CDR3 has 15 amino acids. The CDR3 DNA reads TGTGCCAGCAGCCGAACGGGACAGGGGGACTATGGCTACACCTTC. It translates to CASSRTGQGDYGYTF.

This clone was counted only a few times. The gene calls are TRBV7-9 and TRBJ2-7; 9 bases align to TRBD1. Germline CDR1 and CDR2: SEHNR and FQNEAQ (reference sequence). Losses at the gene ends were 5 bases for V and 5 bases for J; bases not matched to a gene: 10. The CDR3 runs 15 residues. The CDR3, as DNA: TGTGCCAGCAGCCGCGGGGACAGGGAAACCCACGAGCAGTACTTC. Its protein product is CASSRGDRETHEQYF.

The V gene is TRBV18, the J gene TRBJ1-1; 9 positions agree with TRBD1. The CDR3 sequence is 13 residues long. The trim removed 4 bases at V and 7 bases at J, leaving 4 bases unmatched. Germline lookup yields CDR1 KGHSH and CDR2 LQKENI. CDR3 amino acids: CASSLGTGNEAFF. The CDR3 DNA sequence: TGTGCCAGCTCACTAGGGACAGGGAATGAAGCTTTCTTT.

The DNA for the CDR3 is TGTGCCAGCAGCTTTAGAGGGCAATCCTACGAGCAGTACTTC. Its protein product is CASSFRGQSYEQYF. The chain combines TRBV5-4 with TRBJ2-7, with D possibly being TRBD2 (5 bases). This CDR3 region has 14 residues. Looked up from germline, CDR1 is SGHNT and CDR2 is YYREEE (reference sequence). V was clipped by 2 bases and J by 1 base, with 10 bases between them.

The genes are TRBV28 and TRBJ1-5; the match to TRBD1 covers 8 bases. The CDR3 loop spans 14 amino acids. Per germline, CDR1 MDHEN and CDR2 SYDVKM. The junction had 4 bases not matched to a gene; V was cut back by 5 bases and J by 4 bases. CDR3 in DNA: TGTGCCAGCAGTCCAGACAGGGGAAATCAGCCCCAGCATTTT. Protein product: CASSPDRGNQPQHF. The complete variable domain, with remaining parts taken from reference TRBV28 and TRBJ1-5, reads DVKVTQSSRYLVKRTGEKVFLECVQDMDHENMFWYRQDPGLGLRLIYFSYDVKMKEKGDIPEGYSVSREKKERFSLILESASTNQTSMYLCASSPDRGNQPQHFGDGTRLSIL.

This sequence joins TRBV6-5 and TRBJ2-7, with a possible D match to TRBD2 (6 bases). The length of the CDR3 is 14 residues. Per germline, CDR1 MNHEY and CDR2 SVGAGI. V was trimmed by 2 bases and J by 4 bases, leaving 12 bases between them. CDR3 loop: CASSYGGYGYEQYF. CDR3 DNA: TGTGCCAGCAGTTACGGGGGGTATGGGTACGAGCAGTACTTC.